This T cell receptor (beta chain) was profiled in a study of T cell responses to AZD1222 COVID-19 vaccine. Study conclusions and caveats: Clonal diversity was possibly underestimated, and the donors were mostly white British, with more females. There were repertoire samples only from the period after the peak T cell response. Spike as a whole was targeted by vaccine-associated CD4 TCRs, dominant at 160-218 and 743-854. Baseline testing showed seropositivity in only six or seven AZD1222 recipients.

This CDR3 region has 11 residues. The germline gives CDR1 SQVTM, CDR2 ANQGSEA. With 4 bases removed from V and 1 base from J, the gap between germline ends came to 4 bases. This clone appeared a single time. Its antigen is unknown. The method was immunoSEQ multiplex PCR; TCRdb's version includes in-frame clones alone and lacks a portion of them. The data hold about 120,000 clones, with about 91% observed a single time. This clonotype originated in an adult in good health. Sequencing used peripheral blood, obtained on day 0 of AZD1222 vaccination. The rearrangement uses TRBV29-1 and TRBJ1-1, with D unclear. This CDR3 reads CSVARNTEAFF. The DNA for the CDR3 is TGCAGCGTTGCTCGGAACACTGAAGCTTTCTTT.